A selection of T cell receptor beta chains follows, all from one sample in a study of T cell repertoires in cytomegalovirus infection. MiXCR, applied by TCRdb to the reads, yields one record per CDR3 protein. The table has fewer than 1,000,000 distinct CDR3 sequences, roughly 30% seen once. These TCRs' antigens remain unknown. The specimen was cultured CD8+ T cells from PBMCs, collected from culture after CMV antigen stimulation. The receptors here all came from a human donor in good health (CMV status not recorded). Some clones in this sample may be carry-over from other donors' samples. Each CDR3 is given with its conserved first and last residue. Fields, in order: J gene, clone size, CDR3 length, D gene, V gene, CDR3 protein, CDR3 DNA. D genes are given only for firm matches. Clone size is stated in some rows and not others, as once, few, many or a class when expanded.

J: TRBJ2-2
size: many
length: 11
D: NA
V: TRBV6-6
CDR3: CASTSAGELFF
DNA: TGTGCCAGCACCTCTGCGGGGGAGCTGTTTTTT

J: TRBJ2-1
size: many
length: 15
D: TRBD2
V: TRBV12-3/TRBV12-4
CDR3: CASSPSGGGYNEQFF
DNA: TGTGCTAGCAGCCCTAGCGGGGGGGGATACAATGAGCAGTTCTTC

J: TRBJ1-1
size: few
length: 14
D: TRBD1
V: TRBV28
CDR3: CASRKPGQGAEAFF
DNA: TGTGCCAGCAGGAAACCGGGACAGGGGGCTGAAGCTTTCTTT

J: TRBJ2-1
size: few
length: 14
D: NA
V: TRBV7-6
CDR3: CASSLGPYTNEQFF
DNA: TGTGCCAGCAGCTTAGGCCCCTATACTAATGAGCAGTTCTTC

J: TRBJ2-2
size: many
length: 17
D: TRBD1
V: TRBV9
CDR3: CASSENRDRGNTGELFF
DNA: TGTGCCAGCAGCGAAAACCGGGACAGGGGGAACACCGGGGAGCTGTTTTTT

J: TRBJ1-5
size: NA
length: 17
D: NA
V: TRBV7-8
CDR3: CASSSDQASYSNQPQHF
DNA: TGTGCCAGCAGCTCAGATCAAGCCAGCTATAGCAATCAGCCCCAGCATTTT

J: TRBJ2-1
size: NA
length: 14
D: TRBD2
V: TRBV19
CDR3: CASSMSGGSNEQFF
DNA: TGTGCCAGTAGTATGAGCGGGGGGTCAAATGAGCAGTTCTTC

J: TRBJ1-1
size: many
length: 17
D: TRBD1
V: TRBV7-9
CDR3: CASSLVCRDREYTEAFF
DNA: TGTGCCAGCAGCTTAGTATGCCGGGACAGGGAATACACTGAAGCTTTCTTT

J: TRBJ2-2
size: NA
length: 15
D: NA
V: TRBV20-1
CDR3: CSANDRLRSTGELFF
DNA: TGCAGTGCTAATGACAGGCTGAGGTCAACCGGGGAGCTGTTTTTT

J: TRBJ2-1
size: few
length: 17
D: TRBD2
V: TRBV29-1
CDR3: CSVTGTSDAIRYNEQFF
DNA: TGCAGCGTGACCGGGACTAGCGATGCCATACGCTACAATGAGCAGTTCTTC

J: TRBJ2-3
size: few
length: 16
D: TRBD1
V: TRBV4-1
CDR3: CASSLSPGQPQTTQYF
DNA: TGCGCCAGCAGCCTATCCCCGGGACAGCCACAGACTACGCAGTATTTT

J: TRBJ1-1
size: many
length: 12
D: NA
V: TRBV12-3/TRBV12-4
CDR3: CASTWGGAEAFF
DNA: TGTGCCAGCACCTGGGGGGGAGCGGAAGCTTTCTTT

J: TRBJ2-3
size: NA
length: 16
D: TRBD2
V: TRBV7-6
CDR3: CASSLAGEGFTDTQYF
DNA: TGTGCCAGCAGCTTAGCGGGGGAGGGGTTCACAGATACGCAGTATTTT

J: TRBJ2-5
size: few
length: 16
D: NA
V: TRBV13
CDR3: CASSIRTYSGQETQYF
DNA: TGTGCCAGCAGCATACGGACATACTCCGGACAAGAGACCCAGTACTTC

J: TRBJ2-1
size: few
length: 14
D: TRBD2
V: TRBV7-8
CDR3: CASSILRGGNEQFF
DNA: TGTGCCAGCAGCATTCTACGGGGGGGCAATGAGCAGTTCTTC

J: TRBJ1-2
size: few
length: 16
D: NA
V: TRBV7-9
CDR3: CASSSPKFRAGYGYTF
DNA: TGTGCCAGCAGCTCACCGAAATTCAGGGCAGGCTATGGCTACACCTTC

J: TRBJ1-1
size: few
length: 17
D: TRBD1
V: TRBV7-6
CDR3: CASSLDGRAGGETEAFF
DNA: TGTGCCAGCAGCTTAGATGGCCGAGCAGGGGGCGAAACTGAAGCTTTCTTT

J: TRBJ1-2
size: NA
length: 13
D: NA
V: TRBV12-3/TRBV12-4
CDR3: CASSFFRGWGYTF
DNA: TGTGCCAGCAGTTTCTTCCGGGGTTGGGGCTACACCTTC

J: TRBJ1-6
size: few
length: 15
D: NA
V: TRBV6-5
CDR3: CASSYSTVNNSPLHF
DNA: TGTGCCAGCAGTTACTCGACAGTAAATAATTCACCCCTCCACTTT

J: TRBJ2-5
size: NA
length: 15
D: TRBD2
V: TRBV6-5
CDR3: CASSYEGLAGASQYF
DNA: TGTGCCAGCAGTTACGAGGGACTAGCGGGGGCCAGCCAGTACTTC

J: TRBJ2-1
size: NA
length: 11
D: TRBD1
V: TRBV5-1
CDR3: CASSFGDREFF
DNA: TGCGCCAGCAGCTTTGGGGACAGGGAGTTCTTC

J: TRBJ1-4
size: few
length: 16
D: NA
V: TRBV19
CDR3: CASNNGRFATNEKLFF
DNA: TGTGCCAGTAATAACGGACGATTTGCAACTAATGAAAAACTGTTTTTT

J: TRBJ2-1
size: many
length: 15
D: NA
V: TRBV6-5
CDR3: CASSHGPLLGYEQFF
DNA: TGTGCCAGCAGTCACGGGCCACTACTTGGCTATGAGCAGTTCTTC